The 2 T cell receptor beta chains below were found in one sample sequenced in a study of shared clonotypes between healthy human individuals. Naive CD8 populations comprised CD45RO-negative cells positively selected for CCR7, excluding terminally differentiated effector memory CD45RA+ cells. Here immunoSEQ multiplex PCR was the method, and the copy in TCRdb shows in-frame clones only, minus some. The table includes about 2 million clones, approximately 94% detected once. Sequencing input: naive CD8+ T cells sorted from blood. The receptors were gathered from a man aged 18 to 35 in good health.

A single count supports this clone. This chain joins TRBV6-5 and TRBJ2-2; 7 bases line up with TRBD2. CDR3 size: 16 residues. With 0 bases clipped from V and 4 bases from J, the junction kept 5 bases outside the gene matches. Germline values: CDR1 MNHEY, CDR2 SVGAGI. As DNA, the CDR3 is TGTGCCAGCAGTTACTCGGTTAGCGGGTTCACCGGGGAGCTGTTTTTT. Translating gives CASSYSVSGFTGELFF.

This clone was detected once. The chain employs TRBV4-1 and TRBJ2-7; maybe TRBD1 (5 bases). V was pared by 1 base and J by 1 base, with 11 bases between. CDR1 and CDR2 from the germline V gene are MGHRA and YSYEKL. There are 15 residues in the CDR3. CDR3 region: CASSQVKQESYEQYF. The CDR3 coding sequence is TGCGCCAGCAGCCAAGTTAAACAGGAATCCTACGAGCAGTACTTC.